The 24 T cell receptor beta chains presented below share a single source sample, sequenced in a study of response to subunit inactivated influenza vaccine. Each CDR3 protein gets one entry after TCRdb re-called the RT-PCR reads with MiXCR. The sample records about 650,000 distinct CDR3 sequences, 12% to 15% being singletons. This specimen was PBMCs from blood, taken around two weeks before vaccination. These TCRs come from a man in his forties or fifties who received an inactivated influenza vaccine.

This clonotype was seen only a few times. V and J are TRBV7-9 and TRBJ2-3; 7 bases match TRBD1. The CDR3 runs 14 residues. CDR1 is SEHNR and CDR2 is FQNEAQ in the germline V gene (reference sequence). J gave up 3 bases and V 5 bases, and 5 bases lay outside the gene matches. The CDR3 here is CASSAGTVTDTQYF. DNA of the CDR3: TGTGCCAGCAGCGCCGGGACAGTTACAGATACGCAGTATTTT.

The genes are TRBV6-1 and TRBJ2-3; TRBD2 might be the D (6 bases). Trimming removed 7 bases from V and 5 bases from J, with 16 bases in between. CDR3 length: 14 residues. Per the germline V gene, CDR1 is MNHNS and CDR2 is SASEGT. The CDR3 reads CASKPLGSRDTQYF. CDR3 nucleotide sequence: TGTGCCAGCAAACCCCTCGGGAGTCGAGATACGCAGTATTTT.

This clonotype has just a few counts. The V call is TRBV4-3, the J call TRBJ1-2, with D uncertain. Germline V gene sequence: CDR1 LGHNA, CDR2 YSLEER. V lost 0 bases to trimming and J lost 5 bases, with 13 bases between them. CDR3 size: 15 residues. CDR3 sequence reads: CASSQDLGLLYGYTF. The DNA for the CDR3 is TGCGCCAGCAGCCAAGACCTTGGGCTCCTTTATGGCTACACCTTC.

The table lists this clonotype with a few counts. CDR3 in DNA: TGTGCCATCAGTCGGGCTAGCGGGGGATACAATGAGCAGTTCTTC. It translates to CAISRASGGYNEQFF. The chain combines TRBV10-3 with TRBJ2-1; 10 nucleotides align to TRBD2. J lost 4 bases, V lost 5 bases, and 5 bases had no gene match. Germline V gene data show CDR1 as ENHRY and CDR2 as SYGVKD. CDR3 size: 15 residues.

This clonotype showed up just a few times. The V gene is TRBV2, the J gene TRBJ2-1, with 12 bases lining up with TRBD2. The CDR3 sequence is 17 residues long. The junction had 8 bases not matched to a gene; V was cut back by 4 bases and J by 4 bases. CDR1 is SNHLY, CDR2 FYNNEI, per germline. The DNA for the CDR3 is TGTGCCAGCAGTGTACGTGGACTAGCGGGATCTTACAATGAGCAGTTCTTC. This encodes CASSVRGLAGSYNEQFF.

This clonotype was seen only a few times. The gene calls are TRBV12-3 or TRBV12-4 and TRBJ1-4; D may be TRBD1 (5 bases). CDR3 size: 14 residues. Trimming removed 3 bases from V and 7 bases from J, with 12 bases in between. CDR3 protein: CASSLSGVGEKLFF. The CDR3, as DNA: TGTGCCAGCAGTTTGTCGGGGGTTGGTGAAAAACTGTTTTTT.

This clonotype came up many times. The CDR3 coding sequence is TGTGCCAGCAGTTTGGTTGGGGGGCAGGCTTTCTTT. Amino acid sequence: CASSLVGGQAFF. This sequence joins TRBV28 and TRBJ1-1; tentative D call: TRBD1 (6 bases). There are 12 residues in the CDR3. V lost 3 bases to trimming and J lost 11 bases, with 13 bases between them. The germline gives CDR1 MDHEN, CDR2 SYDVKM. The full variable domain, rest sourced from reference TRBV28 and TRBJ1-1, is DVKVTQSSRYLVKRTGEKVFLECVQDMDHENMFWYRQDPGLGLRLIYFSYDVKMKEKGDIPEGYSVSREKKERFSLILESASTNQTSMYLCASSLVGGQAFFGQGTRLTVV.

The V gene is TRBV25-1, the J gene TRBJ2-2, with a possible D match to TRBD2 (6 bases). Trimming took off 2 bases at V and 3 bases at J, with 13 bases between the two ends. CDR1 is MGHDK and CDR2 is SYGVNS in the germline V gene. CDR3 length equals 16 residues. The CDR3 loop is CASSEDWGDYTGELFF. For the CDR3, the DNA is TGTGCCAGCAGTGAAGACTGGGGGGACTACACCGGGGAGCTGTTTTTT.

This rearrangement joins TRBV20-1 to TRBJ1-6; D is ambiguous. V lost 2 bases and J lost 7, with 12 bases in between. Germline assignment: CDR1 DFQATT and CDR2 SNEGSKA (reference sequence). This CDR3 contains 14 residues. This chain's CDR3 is CSARPGRSNSPLHF. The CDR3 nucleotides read TGCAGTGCTAGACCAGGCCGATCGAATTCACCCCTCCACTTT.

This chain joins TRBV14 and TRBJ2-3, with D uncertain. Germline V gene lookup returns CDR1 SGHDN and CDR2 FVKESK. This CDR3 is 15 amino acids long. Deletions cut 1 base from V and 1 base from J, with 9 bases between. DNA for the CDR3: TGTGCCAGCAGCCAAGGTGTGTCCCGCACAGATACGCAGTATTTT. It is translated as CASSQGVSRTDTQYF.

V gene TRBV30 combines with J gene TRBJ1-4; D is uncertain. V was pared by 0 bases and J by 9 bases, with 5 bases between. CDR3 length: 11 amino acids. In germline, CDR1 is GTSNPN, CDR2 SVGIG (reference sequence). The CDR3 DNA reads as TGTGCCTGGAGTGTGCGGCAAAAACTGTTTTTT. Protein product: CAWSVRQKLFF.

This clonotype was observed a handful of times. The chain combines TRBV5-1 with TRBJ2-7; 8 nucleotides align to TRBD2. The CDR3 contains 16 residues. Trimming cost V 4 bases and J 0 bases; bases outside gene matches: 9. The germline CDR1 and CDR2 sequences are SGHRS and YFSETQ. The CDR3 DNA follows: TGCGCCAGCAGCCCGGGGGGGACGGCCAGCTCCTACGAGCAGTACTTC. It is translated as CASSPGGTASSYEQYF.

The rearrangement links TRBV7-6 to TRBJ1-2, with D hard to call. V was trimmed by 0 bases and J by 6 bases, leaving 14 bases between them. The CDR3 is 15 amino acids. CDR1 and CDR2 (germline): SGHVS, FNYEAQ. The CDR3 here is CASSLATAAGDGYTF. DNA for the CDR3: TGTGCCAGCAGCTTAGCAACGGCGGCAGGAGATGGCTACACCTTC.

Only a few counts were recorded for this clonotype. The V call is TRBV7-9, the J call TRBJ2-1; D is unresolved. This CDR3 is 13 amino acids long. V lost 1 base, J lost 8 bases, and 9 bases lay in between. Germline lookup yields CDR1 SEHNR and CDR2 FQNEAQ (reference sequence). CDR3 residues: CASSLGPGDEQFF. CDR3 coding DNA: TGTGCCAGCAGCTTAGGGCCCGGCGATGAGCAGTTCTTC.

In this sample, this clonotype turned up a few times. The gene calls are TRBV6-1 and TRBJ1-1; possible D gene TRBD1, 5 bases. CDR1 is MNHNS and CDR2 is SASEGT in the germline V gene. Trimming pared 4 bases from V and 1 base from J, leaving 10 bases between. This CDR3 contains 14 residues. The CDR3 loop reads CASSVGPSNTEAFF. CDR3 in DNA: TGTGCCAGCAGTGTGGGACCTTCGAACACTGAAGCTTTCTTT.

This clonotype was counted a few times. CDR3 amino acids: CASSLARFTGELFF. CDR3 coding DNA: TGCGCCAGCAGCTTGGCTAGGTTTACCGGGGAGCTGTTTTTT. The rearrangement joins TRBV5-1 to TRBJ2-2, with D unresolved. The CDR3 has 14 residues. Germline V gene sequence: CDR1 SGHRS, CDR2 YFSETQ. The germline V and J ends were trimmed by 0 bases and 5 bases, with 8 bases remaining between them.

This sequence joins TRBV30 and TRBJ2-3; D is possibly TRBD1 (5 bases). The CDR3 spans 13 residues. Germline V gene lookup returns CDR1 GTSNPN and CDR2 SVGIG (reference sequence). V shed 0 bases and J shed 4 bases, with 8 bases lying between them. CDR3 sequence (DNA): TGTGCCTGGAGTGTCCAGGGCCCAGATACGCAGTATTTT. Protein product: CAWSVQGPDTQYF.

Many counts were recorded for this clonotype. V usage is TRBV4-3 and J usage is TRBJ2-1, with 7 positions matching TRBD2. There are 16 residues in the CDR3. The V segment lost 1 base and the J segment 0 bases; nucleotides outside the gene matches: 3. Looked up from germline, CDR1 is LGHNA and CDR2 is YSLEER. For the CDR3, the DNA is TGCGCCAGCAGCCAAGGTGGCGGGAGCTCCTACAATGAGCAGTTCTTC. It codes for CASSQGGGSSYNEQFF.

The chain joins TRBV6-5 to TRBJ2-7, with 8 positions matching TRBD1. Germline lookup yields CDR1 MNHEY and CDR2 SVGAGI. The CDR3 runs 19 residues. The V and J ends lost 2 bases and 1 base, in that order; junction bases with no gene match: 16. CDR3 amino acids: CASSYALAPGGAGSYEQYF. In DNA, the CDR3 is TGTGCCAGCAGTTACGCCCTCGCTCCAGGGGGCGCGGGATCCTACGAGCAGTACTTC.

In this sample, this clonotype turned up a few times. The CDR3 nucleotides are TGTGCCAGCAGCTTACCGAGGGGGAGATCCTACGAGCAGTACTTC. This sequence encodes CASSLPRGRSYEQYF. The chain uses TRBV7-8 and TRBJ2-7; TRBD1 is a possible D gene (6 bases). The V and J ends lost 2 bases and 1 base respectively, with 12 bases between them. The germline V gene encodes CDR1 SGHVS and CDR2 FQNEAQ. The CDR3 length is 15 residues.

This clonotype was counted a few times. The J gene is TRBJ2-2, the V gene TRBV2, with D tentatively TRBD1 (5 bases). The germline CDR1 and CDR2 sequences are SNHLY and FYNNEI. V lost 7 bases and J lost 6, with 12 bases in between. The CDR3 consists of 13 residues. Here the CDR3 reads CASILTEAGELFF. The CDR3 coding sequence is TGTGCCAGCATACTGACAGAGGCCGGGGAGCTGTTTTTT.

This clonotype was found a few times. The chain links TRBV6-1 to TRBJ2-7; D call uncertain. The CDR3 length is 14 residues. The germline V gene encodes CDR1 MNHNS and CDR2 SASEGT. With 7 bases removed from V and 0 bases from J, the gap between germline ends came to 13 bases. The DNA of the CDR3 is TGTGCCAGCACCCGGACGTCGGGCTCCTACGAGCAGTACTTC. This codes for CASTRTSGSYEQYF.

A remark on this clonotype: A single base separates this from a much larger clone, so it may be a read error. The CDR3 spells CVSSLGVSRNTEAFF. The CDR3 DNA reads TGCGTCAGCAGCTTGGGGGTTTCGAGAAACACTGAAGCTTTCTTT. The V call is TRBV5-1, the J call TRBJ1-1; TRBD1 might be the D (5 bases). CDR1 SGHRS and CDR2 YFSETQ come from the germline V gene. CDR3 length: 15 residues.

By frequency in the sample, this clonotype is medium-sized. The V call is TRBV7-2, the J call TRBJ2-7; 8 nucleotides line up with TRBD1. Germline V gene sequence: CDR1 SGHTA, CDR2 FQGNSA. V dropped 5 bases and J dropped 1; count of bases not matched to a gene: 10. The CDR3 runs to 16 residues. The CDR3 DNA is TGTGCCAGCAGCCCTTGGACAGGGCCGTCATCCTACGAGCAGTACTTC. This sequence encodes CASSPWTGPSSYEQYF.